What follows are 12 T cell receptor beta chains derived from one specimen sequenced in a study of cytomegalovirus exposure and HLA in healthy donors. 60 Vbeta and 13 Jbeta primers were used in PCR. Sequencing was performed with immunoSEQ multiplex PCR; in TCRdb, only in-frame clones are kept and a portion is missing. This table holds about 120,000 clones, roughly 72% found once. Sequencing input: PBMCs. The receptors were gathered from a male donor in good health and CMV-seronegative.

The chain recombines TRBV28 with TRBJ2-7; 14 bases map to TRBD2. Per the germline V gene, CDR1 is MDHEN and CDR2 is SYDVKM. CDR3 size: 12 residues. Trimming removed 7 bases from V and 13 bases from J; junction bases left unmatched: 6. The CDR3 spells CASKGGLAGAYF. The CDR3 DNA is TGTGCCAGCAAAGGGGGACTAGCGGGGGCCTACTTC.

This chain links TRBV27 with TRBJ2-7; 9 bases are shared with TRBD1. The V gene's germline CDR1 is MNHEY and CDR2 SMNVEV (reference sequence). Losses at the gene ends were 5 bases for V and 7 bases for J; bases not matched to a gene: 12. The CDR3 runs to 15 residues. CDR3 in amino acids: CASSDPGQGSGEQYF. CDR3 coding DNA: TGTGCCAGCAGTGATCCGGGACAGGGATCCGGGGAGCAGTACTTC.

The gene calls are TRBV27 and TRBJ2-3; TRBD1 might be the D (6 bases). The CDR3 is 16 residues long. Germline assignment: CDR1 MNHEY and CDR2 SMNVEV (reference sequence). Trimming removed 3 bases at V and 6 bases at J, with 19 bases between. The CDR3 loop reads CASSFHGGQPLDTQYF. The CDR3 DNA reads TGTGCCAGCAGTTTCCATGGAGGACAGCCCTTGGATACGCAGTATTTT.

The gene calls are TRBV7-8 and TRBJ2-7, with 12 nucleotides matching TRBD2. Per the germline V gene, CDR1 is SGHVS and CDR2 is FQNEAQ. There are 16 residues in the CDR3. V lost 2 bases to trimming and J lost 2 bases; unmatched junction nucleotides: 4. Here the CDR3 reads CASSLLAGGLTYEQYF. CDR3 DNA sequence: TGTGCCAGCAGCTTACTAGCGGGAGGGCTCACCTACGAGCAGTACTTC.

The rearrangement links TRBV27 to TRBJ2-1, with D tentatively TRBD2 (6 bases). This CDR3 has 14 residues. Germline CDR1 and CDR2: MNHEY and SMNVEV (reference sequence). V was shortened by 4 bases and J by 5 bases, with 12 bases between the two germline ends. The DNA for the CDR3 is TGTGCCAGCAGTTGGAGGGTGAGCGACAATGAGCAGTTCTTC. Residues: CASSWRVSDNEQFF.

V and J are TRBV4-1 and TRBJ2-7, with a tentative D call TRBD1 (5 bases). CDR3 size: 14 residues. Germline V gives CDR1 MGHRA, CDR2 YSYEKL. Deletions cut 0 bases from V and 3 bases from J, with 9 bases between. The CDR3 DNA reads as TGCGCCAGCAGCCAAGACAGGGTAGACTACGAGCAGTACTTC. Residues: CASSQDRVDYEQYF.

The CDR3 DNA follows: TGTGCCAGCAGTTACCGAGGGTACGAGCAGTACTTC. As protein: CASSYRGYEQYF. The chain combines TRBV6-7 with TRBJ2-7; possibly TRBD2 for D (5 bases). TRBV6-7 is annotated as an ORF whose role is uncertain. There are 12 residues in the CDR3. Trimming took 2 bases from V and 4 from J, leaving 6 bases between them.

The sample holds one count of this clone. The rearrangement links TRBV7-9 to TRBJ2-1; D unclear. Germline CDR1 is SEHNR and CDR2 is FQNEAQ (reference sequence). V lost 2 bases and J 4 bases, leaving 6 bases between the germline ends. CDR3 length: 13 residues. This chain's CDR3 is CASSLSRYNEQFF. The CDR3 DNA reads as TGTGCCAGCAGCTTATCCCGGTACAATGAGCAGTTCTTC.

The rearrangement uses TRBV19 and TRBJ1-1; no definite D call. Germline loops: CDR1 LNHDA, CDR2 SQIVND (reference sequence). CDR3 size: 12 residues. The V end was cut by 6 bases, the J end by 4 bases, with 9 bases between. The CDR3 spells CASRRWSTEAFF. Here the CDR3 DNA reads TGTGCCAGTAGAAGGTGGAGCACTGAAGCTTTCTTT.

Concerning this clone: A read error may account for a junction end that differs from germline. This chain joins TRBV2 and TRBJ2-6; maybe TRBD1 (5 bases). CDR3 size: 18 residues. Germline CDR1 reads SNHLY; CDR2 reads FYNNEI. The CDR3 bases are TGTGCCAGCAGTGAAAGGATAGGGTTGCCTTCTGGGGCCAACATCCTGACTTTC. Its protein product is CASSERIGLPSGANILTF. Combining the CDR3 with reference TRBV2 and TRBJ2-6 gives the whole variable domain EPEVTQTPSHQVTQMGQEVILRCVPISNHLYFYWYRQILGQKVEFLVSFYNNEISEKSEIFDDQFSVERPDGSNFTLKIRSTKLEDSAMYFCASSERIGLPSGANILTFGAGSRLTVL.

This clone was recorded a few times. The gene calls are TRBV6-5 and TRBJ2-1; 8 positions agree with TRBD2. CDR3 length: 15 amino acids. Germline V gene data show CDR1 as MNHEY and CDR2 as SVGAGI. V dropped 2 bases and J dropped 8; count of bases not matched to a gene: 8. The CDR3 protein is CASSYVGLALDEQFF. The CDR3 DNA reads as TGTGCCAGCAGTTACGTCGGACTAGCTTTGGATGAGCAGTTCTTC.

This clone has a single count. The genes are TRBV30 and TRBJ1-1; D gene unclear. This CDR3 is 10 amino acids long. CDR1 and CDR2 from the germline V gene are GTSNPN and SVGIG (reference sequence). V lost 5 bases and J 11 bases, leaving 12 bases between the germline ends. CDR3 in DNA: TGTGCCTGGGGGCCCCAGTGGGCTTTCTTT. This gives the protein CAWGPQWAFF. The whole variable domain, remainder taken from reference TRBV30 and TRBJ1-1, is SQTIHQWPATLVQPVGSPLSLECTVEGTSNPNLYWYRQAAGRGLQLLFYSVGIGQISSEVPQNLSASRPQDRQFILSSKKLLLSDSGFYLCAWGPQWAFFGQGTRLTVV.